This is a list of T cell receptor beta chains from one sample in a study of spatial heterogeneity in lung cancer. TCRdb used MiXCR to reprocess the 5' RACE reads, holding one entry per CDR3 protein. Here the sample spans around 11,000 distinct CDR3 sequences, around 10% being singletons. Sequenced material: PBMCs, taken at follow-up. The receptors originated from a female donor with early-stage non-small cell lung cancer. Each CDR3 is given with its conserved first and last residue. A D gene is named only where the DNA matches it firmly.

j_call d_call v_call cdr3_aa
TRBJ2-5 TRBD2 TRBV28 CASSFSIAGQKTQYF
TRBJ1-2 . TRBV29-1 CSVEDQAEYGYTF
TRBJ2-1 . TRBV4-2 CASSSSGTEYNEQFF
TRBJ1-2 . TRBV6-1 CASSDNLYGYTF
TRBJ1-5 . TRBV6-5 CASSPGWDNQPQHF
TRBJ1-1 TRBD1 TRBV20-1 CSAQRQGLSNTEAFF
TRBJ1-4 TRBD1 TRBV7-9 CASSQDRVREKLFF
TRBJ1-5 . TRBV11-2 CASSPTGQLNQPQHF
TRBJ2-3 TRBD1 TRBV6-5 CASSYTGQAGTDTQYF
TRBJ2-1 . TRBV7-2 CASSSGGGTDEQFF
TRBJ1-3 . TRBV5-4 CASSLAGLGNTIFF
TRBJ1-1 . TRBV30 CAWDRILNTEAFF
TRBJ2-1 . TRBV20-1 CSAKDGGLGNYNEQFF
TRBJ2-2 . TRBV5-1 CASSPRVNSGVTGELFF
TRBJ1-2 . TRBV28 CASRVARSPYGYTF
TRBJ2-1 . TRBV5-6 CASTLLGLEQFF
TRBJ2-2 TRBD2 TRBV4-2 CASSQVGGAVSGELFF
TRBJ2-3 TRBD2 TRBV2 CASSALASGGATDTQYF
TRBJ1-2 . TRBV4-1 CASSQDRLRRVLDGYTF
TRBJ1-5 TRBD1 TRBV5-5 CASSLGQGSSNQPQHF
TRBJ2-5 . TRBV23-1 CASSQTPPGQETQYF
TRBJ2-3 TRBD2 TRBV4-1 CASSLAGHYTDTQYF
TRBJ2-5 . TRBV9 CASSVASIGGGRETQYF
TRBJ2-1 TRBD2 TRBV28 CASSLYRRGNEQFF
TRBJ2-2 . TRBV7-3 CASSPWSGAGELFF
TRBJ2-7 . TRBV5-1 CASSLVSYEQYF
TRBJ1-5 . TRBV7-9 CASSLFSNQPQHF
TRBJ1-1 . TRBV12-3/TRBV12-4 CASSPRQVNTEAFF
TRBJ1-1 TRBD1 TRBV10-3 CAISEPGQVSTEAFF
TRBJ2-1 . TRBV2 CASSEVRLQIYNEQFF
TRBJ2-1 . TRBV11-2 CASSPFSSFVSYNEQFF
TRBJ1-2 TRBD1 TRBV7-9 CASSSGGTGGQNYGYTF
TRBJ2-1 TRBD2 TRBV18 CASSPPLAGGLYNEQFF
TRBJ2-7 . TRBV28 CASSLMAGRGEQYF
TRBJ1-1 TRBD1 TRBV5-1 CASSSSGTGRTEAFF
TRBJ2-1 TRBD2 TRBV14 CASSRRPSRGGYNEQFF
TRBJ1-1 TRBD1 TRBV6-6 CASSYANPGQGRATEAFF
TRBJ2-1 TRBD2 TRBV5-1 CASSLASGVYNEQFF
TRBJ2-3 TRBD2 TRBV10-3 CAISESGGRTDTQYF
TRBJ2-7 TRBD2 TRBV7-8 CASSSPTGGLYEQYF
TRBJ2-3 . TRBV6-6 CASSYTRGGTDTQYF
TRBJ2-7 . TRBV7-2 CASSLAGARDEQYF
TRBJ1-1 . TRBV7-6 CASSPDSNTEAFF
TRBJ2-1 TRBD2 TRBV11-2 CASSLKGLGLAAYNEQFF